Listed below are T cell receptor beta chains from one sample, sequenced in a study of PD-1 blockade in classical Hodgkin lymphoma. The assay was immunoSEQ multiplex PCR, and TCRdb's table has in-frame clones only and misses some. The sample shows roughly 40,000 clones, 87% of them seen only once. The material was peripheral blood mononuclear cells (PBMCs), obtained at baseline. These receptors all come from a human donor with classical Hodgkin lymphoma. Each CDR3 is given with its conserved first and last residue. Each record gives: J gene, D gene, V gene, clone size, CDR3 DNA, CDR3 protein. The D gene is left open where the match is weak. Clone size, where shown, is once, few, many, or a class for clones that have expanded.

TRBJ2-2 | - | TRBV5-4 | - | TGTGCCAGCAGCTCCCGGGGCCGGGCCGCGGTCACCGGGGAGCTGTTTTTT | CASSSRGRAAVTGELFF
TRBJ2-2 | TRBD1 | TRBV10-3 | once | TGTGCCATCAGTGAGTCGGCAGGGGGCGGCACCGGGGAGCTGTTTTTT | CAISESAGGGTGELFF
TRBJ1-2 | TRBD1 | TRBV5-1 | - | TGCGCCAGCAGCTTTATTACAGGGGAAGGCTACACCTTC | CASSFITGEGYTF
TRBJ1-1 | - | TRBV14 | - | TGTGCCAGCAGCCAAGATTGGGGAGGTGGCACTGAAGCTTTCTTT | CASSQDWGGGTEAFF
TRBJ2-7 | - | TRBV2 | - | TGTGCCAGCAGAGCGGAGGGGGCATCCTACGAGCAGTACTTC | CASRAEGASYEQYF
TRBJ2-2 | - | TRBV5-4 | - | TGTGCCAGCAGCCCGTACACCGGGGAGCTGTTTTTT | CASSPYTGELFF
TRBJ1-1 | TRBD1 | TRBV7-9 | - | TGTGCCAGCAGCGCAACAGGGGGCCGGGATGAAGCTTTCTTT | CASSATGGRDEAFF
TRBJ2-2 | - | TRBV12-1 | - | TGTGCCAGCAGCTTTGTGACAGGGGAACCTGACACCGGGGAGCTGTTTTTT | CASSFVTGEPDTGELFF
TRBJ1-2 | - | TRBV5-6 | - | TGTGCCAGCCAGCGGGGACCAGGCCAAAACTATGGCTACACCTTC | CASQRGPGQNYGYTF
TRBJ1-5 | - | TRBV18 | - | TGTGCCAGCTCACCATGGGACGGCGATCAGCCCCAGCATTTT | CASSPWDGDQPQHF
TRBJ1-2 | - | TRBV27 | - | TGTGCCAGCAGTCCCCTTTTGTCCGGGGGCGATCACACCTTC | CASSPLLSGGDHTF
TRBJ1-1 | - | TRBV6-4 | few | TGTGCCAGCCGGGACACCTCTGTAGGGAGTGAAGCTTTCTTT | CASRDTSVGSEAFF
TRBJ1-4 | - | TRBV6-6 | - | TGTGCCAGCAGTTTGATCCTTAATGAAAAACTGTTTTTT | CASSLILNEKLFF
TRBJ2-3 | TRBD2 | TRBV9 | - | TGTGCCAGCAGCGTTGGGCTAGCGGGAGGGTTTCCCACAGATACGCAGTATTTT | CASSVGLAGGFPTDTQYF
TRBJ1-2 | TRBD1 | TRBV18 | - | TGTGCCAGCTCAACATTCCTCGGACAGGGAGGCGGCTACACCTTC | CASSTFLGQGGGYTF
TRBJ1-2 | - | TRBV6-5 | - | TGTGCCACCTCGGCCGGGACAACTAACTATGGCTACACCTTC | CATSAGTTNYGYTF
TRBJ1-1 | - | TRBV11-3 | - | TGTGCCAGCAGCTGGGGGAACACTGAAGCTTTCTTT | CASSWGNTEAFF
TRBJ2-3 | TRBD1 | TRBV9 | - | TGTGCCAGCAGCGTAGCGTGGACAGGGCGGGGTGTAGATACGCAGTATTTT | CASSVAWTGRGVDTQYF
TRBJ1-1 | TRBD1 | TRBV18 | - | TGTGCCAGCTCACCGGAACGACAGGGGACTGAAGCTTTCTTT | CASSPERQGTEAFF
TRBJ2-7 | - | TRBV7-5 | few | TGTGCCAGAAGGAAACAGGGTAACTCCTACGAGCAGTACTTC | CARRKQGNSYEQYF
TRBJ1-6 | - | TRBV6-4 | - | TGTGCCAGCAGGAGGAACAGGGATTCACCCCTCCACTTT | CASRRNRDSPLHF
TRBJ1-6 | - | TRBV5-6 | once | TGTGCCAGCAGCTTGTGGGCCACAGGACGATCACCCCTCCACTTT | CASSLWATGRSPLHF
TRBJ1-2 | - | TRBV7-8 | once | TGTGCCAGCAGCTTAGCCGGCAGGCGCTATGGCTACACCTTC | CASSLAGRRYGYTF
TRBJ2-1 | TRBD2 | TRBV7-9 | once | TGTGCCAGCAGCTGGACTAGCTCCAATGAGCAGTTCTTC | CASSWTSSNEQFF
TRBJ1-2 | - | TRBV19 | - | TGTGCCAGTAGTATAGGTACCTTCTATGGCTACACCTTC | CASSIGTFYGYTF
TRBJ2-1 | - | TRBV6-6 | - | TGTGCCAGCAGTTATCGGCAGATCAATGAGCAGTTCTTC | CASSYRQINEQFF
TRBJ1-1 | - | TRBV7-2 | - | TGTGCCAGCAGGGGGCAAGGGGGAAGAACTGAAGCTTTCTTT | CASRGQGGRTEAFF
TRBJ1-2 | - | TRBV2 | - | TGTGCCAGCAGTGATTATAGGGACGCTAACTATGGCTACACCTTC | CASSDYRDANYGYTF
TRBJ1-1 | - | TRBV2 | - | TGTGCCAGCAGCGTGGGACTTATGAACACTGAAGCTTTCTTT | CASSVGLMNTEAFF
TRBJ2-3 | TRBD2 | TRBV6-1 | - | TGTGCCAGCAGTGGGCGGACTAGCGGGGCTAGCACAGATACGCAGTATTTT | CASSGRTSGASTDTQYF
TRBJ1-2 | - | TRBV18 | - | TGTGCCAGCTCACAAGACGCGGGTGGCTACACCTTC | CASSQDAGGYTF
TRBJ1-2 | TRBD1 | TRBV29-1 | - | TGCAGCGTTGTAGACAGGGTATCTGTTGGCTACACCTTC | CSVVDRVSVGYTF
TRBJ2-7 | - | TRBV6-5 | - | TGTGCCAGCAGTTACGGGGCCGAGCAGTACTTC | CASSYGAEQYF
TRBJ1-1 | - | TRBV5-1 | - | TGCGCCAGCAGCTCCGGAGTAGTGAGTGGCACTGAAGCTTTCTTT | CASSSGVVSGTEAFF
TRBJ2-7 | - | TRBV7-3 | - | TGTGCCAGCAGCTTACGGGGGAGAGGGGACGAGCAGTACTTC | CASSLRGRGDEQYF
TRBJ1-6 | - | TRBV25-1 | - | TGTGCCAGCACCCTGGGGGGGGCGCCTAATTCACCCCTCCACTTT | CASTLGGAPNSPLHF
TRBJ1-5 | TRBD1 | TRBV6-6 | - | TGTGCCAGCAGGGCTGGGAGTTCAGGGGGTAAGCCCCAGCATTTT | CASRAGSSGGKPQHF